The subject of this entry is one T cell receptor beta chain. Its antigen remains unidentified. One base separates it from a far larger clone, so it is likely a read error. Other DNA sequences from this sample encode an identical CDR3 as well. The CDR3 has 14 residues. Germline CDR1 is SNHLY and CDR2 is FYNNEI. V was pared by 3 bases and J by 2 bases, with 9 bases between. The test was conducted at deep level. The assay was immunoSEQ multiplex PCR, and TCRdb's table has in-frame clones only and misses some. Among some 1,100,000 clones listed, roughly 74% were seen once. The sample originates from a study of shared clonotypes between healthy human individuals. Whole-study results and caveats: With several donors compared, about 5.2% of naive CD4 clonotypes were shared. Incompleteness in sorted-subset sequencing, despite large depth, was shown by rarefaction. Clonotypes which were not shared had lower generation probabilities than clonotypes that all four donors shared.

The source of this sequence is a man in his late teens or twenties in good health. Some clones in this sample may be carry-over from other donors' samples. The chain recombines TRBV2 with TRBJ2-3, with D perhaps assigned TRBD1 or TRBD2 (6 bases each). The sample taken for sequencing was memory CD4+ T cells from PBMCs. Subset indicated: CD45RA-negative fraction. CDR3 DNA: TGTGCCAGCAGTGACCGGGGGCTCACAGATACGCAGTATTTT. It specifies CASSDRGLTDTQYF.